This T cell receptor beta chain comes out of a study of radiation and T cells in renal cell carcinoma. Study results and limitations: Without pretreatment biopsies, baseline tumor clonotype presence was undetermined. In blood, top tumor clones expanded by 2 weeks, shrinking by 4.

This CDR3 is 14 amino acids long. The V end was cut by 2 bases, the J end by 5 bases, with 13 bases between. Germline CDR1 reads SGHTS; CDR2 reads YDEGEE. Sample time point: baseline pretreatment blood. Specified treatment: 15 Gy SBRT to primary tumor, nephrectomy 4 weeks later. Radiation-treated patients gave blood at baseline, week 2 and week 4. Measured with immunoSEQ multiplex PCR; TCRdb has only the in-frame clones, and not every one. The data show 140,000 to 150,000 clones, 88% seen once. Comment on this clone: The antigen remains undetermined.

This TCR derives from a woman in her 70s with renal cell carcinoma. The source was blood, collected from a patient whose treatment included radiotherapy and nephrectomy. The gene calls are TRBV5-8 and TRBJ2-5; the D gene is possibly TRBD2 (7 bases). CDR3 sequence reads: CASSFLGGPETQYF. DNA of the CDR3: TGTGCCAGCAGCTTCCTGGGGGGGCCCGAGACCCAGTACTTC.